The clone carrying this TCR beta chain appeared many times. Its specificity is unknown. Germline CDR1 is MNHNY and CDR2 is SVGAGI (reference sequence). The CDR3 totals 13 residues. Trimming took 6 bases from V and 3 from J, leaving 11 bases between them. Total RNA (approximately 0.5 ug) served as template for TCR beta cDNA synthesis primed by a constant-region primer. ARM-PCR, slightly modified, supplied the TCR beta libraries through three nested multiplex PCR rounds. TRBV1-TRBV30 forward primers and a C-beta reverse primer were used in the first two PCR rounds, which each ran for about 9 cycles. TCRdb analysed the multiplex PCR reads with MiXCR anew, one entry per CDR3 protein. Of under 150,000 distinct CDR3 sequences in the sample, about two thirds were seen once. These data are taken from a study of tumor-infiltrating lymphocytes in primary liver carcinoma. Overall study findings and caveats: Pairs comparing tumor with adjacent tissue or blood overlapped less than pairs drawn from tumor regions. Tumors had a significantly higher top-250-clone fraction than blood (p = 0.039).

Starting material for RNA and DNA co-extraction consisted of roughly 17-31 mg of unsorted bulk tissue. The study enrolled treatment-naive patients with chronic HBV infection. The clonotype was recovered from a woman aged 60-70 years with primary liver carcinoma and hepatitis B virus infection. Source material: tumor-adjacent normal liver tissue. The chain carries TRBV6-6 and TRBJ1-1; no reliable D call. As DNA, the CDR3 is TGTGCCAGCAGCGATACCCAGTACACTGAAGCTTTCTTT. It encodes CASSDTQYTEAFF.